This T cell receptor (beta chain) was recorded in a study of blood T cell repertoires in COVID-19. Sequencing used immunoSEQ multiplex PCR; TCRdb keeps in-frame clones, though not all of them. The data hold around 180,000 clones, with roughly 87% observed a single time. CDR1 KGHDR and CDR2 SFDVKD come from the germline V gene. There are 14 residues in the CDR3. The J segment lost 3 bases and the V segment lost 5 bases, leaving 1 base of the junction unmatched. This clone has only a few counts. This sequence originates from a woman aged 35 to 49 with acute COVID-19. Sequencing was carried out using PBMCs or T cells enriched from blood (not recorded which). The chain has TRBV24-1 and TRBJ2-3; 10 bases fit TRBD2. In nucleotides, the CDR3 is TGTGCCACCAGTGGTAGCGGGGGGACAGATACGCAGTATTTT. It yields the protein CATSGSGGTDTQYF.